Listed below are T cell receptor beta chains from one sample, sequenced in a study of T cell repertoires in cytomegalovirus infection. MiXCR, run by TCRdb on the reads, gives a single entry per CDR3 protein. This sample has about 360,000 distinct CDR3 sequences, with less than 20% found just once. The sequenced sample consisted of PBMCs. The receptors were sampled from a human donor in good health (CMV status not recorded). Some clones in this sample may be carry-over from other donors' samples. Each CDR3 is given without its conserved first and last residue.

TRBJ1-2	TRBV12-3/TRBV12-4	ASSLGLRVDYGYT
TRBJ2-1	TRBV3-1	ASSQGGLAGGPEQF
TRBJ2-3	TRBV6-5	ATHRGATDTQY
TRBJ2-2	TRBV5-1	ASSWTGGGTGELF
TRBJ1-5	TRBV28	AIEEGGVNQPQH
TRBJ2-1	TRBV20-1	SAGNSGVEQF
TRBJ2-7	TRBV10-3	AIATGDSSYEQY
TRBJ2-7	TRBV20-1	SAGGGSGEQY
TRBJ1-2	TRBV12-3/TRBV12-4	ASSHDNDRDSFGYT
TRBJ2-5	TRBV27	ASAEAGGSGGETQY
TRBJ2-3	TRBV25-1	ASSRSEVPSTDTQY
TRBJ2-1	TRBV6-2/TRBV6-3	ASSRTTEQF
TRBJ2-7	TRBV7-2	ASSLNRGSHEQY
TRBJ2-7	TRBV18	ASSPAGAKHEQY
TRBJ1-2	TRBV5-6	ASSSTHYYGYT
TRBJ2-1	TRBV10-3	AISERIEQF
TRBJ1-2	TRBV2	ASRDRTANYGYT
TRBJ1-5	TRBV12-3/TRBV12-4	ASSPGRYQPQH
TRBJ2-3	TRBV15	ATSRDGPGAGTQY
TRBJ2-6	TRBV7-6	ASSLRRGSGANVLT
TRBJ1-1	TRBV29-1	SVSEGTEAF
TRBJ2-5	TRBV7-2	ASSGNQETQY
TRBJ1-6	TRBV7-8	ASSLSSYNSPLH
TRBJ1-2	TRBV5-5	ASSFEADGYT
TRBJ2-5	TRBV7-2	ASSPSAFATEETQY
TRBJ2-7	TRBV2	ASNKDLGEQY
TRBJ2-1	TRBV12-3/TRBV12-4	ASSLFVGRLAGESEQF
TRBJ1-1	TRBV2	ASKRGGQTMGTNTEAF
TRBJ1-3	TRBV7-6	ASSVGHSGNTIY
TRBJ2-3	TRBV7-2	ASSRGGQGPDTQY
TRBJ1-2	TRBV6-8	ASSYSGTINYGYT
TRBJ1-4	TRBV12-3/TRBV12-4	ATSDSDLEKLF
TRBJ2-3	TRBV7-6	ASSLLAGGRTDTQY
TRBJ2-1	TRBV7-2	ASSLDPGLAGGNYNEQF
TRBJ2-3	TRBV20-1	SMEGGDTQY
TRBJ1-1	TRBV7-2	ASSLVRAGFGTEAF
TRBJ2-1	TRBV12-3/TRBV12-4	ASSLAPANEQF
TRBJ2-7	TRBV11-2	ASSLGQLSSYEQY
TRBJ2-1	TRBV7-7	ASSLGDWNEQF
TRBJ1-6	TRBV7-2	ASSLWGQGPAPLH
TRBJ1-6	TRBV7-8	ASSLANSPLH
TRBJ2-5	TRBV7-2	ASSLNYWKETQY
TRBJ2-1	TRBV2	ASLGQYNEQF
TRBJ2-3	TRBV5-4	ASSPREGTDTQY
TRBJ2-7	TRBV12-3/TRBV12-4	ASRMGGGIYEQY
TRBJ1-2	TRBV20-1	SAVGNYGYT
TRBJ1-5	TRBV20-1	SARRGGDPNQPQH
TRBJ1-2	TRBV5-4	ASSLAGGPGYT
TRBJ2-2	TRBV11-2	ASSLGRGDTGELF
TRBJ2-6	TRBV12-3/TRBV12-4	ASRSTRLPGANVLT
TRBJ1-5	TRBV3-1	ASSQAAQNQPQH
TRBJ2-5	TRBV12-3/TRBV12-4	ASSFGSGRETQY